The clone carrying this TCR beta chain has a count of ten or more. Its antigen remains unidentified. This entry belongs to a study of glioma-infiltrating T cells. General study results and limits: CDR3 overlap between tissue and blood was very small. Above-expected tissue-blood divergence occurred in all gliomas, most in low-grade ones.

Germline V lookup: CDR1 LGHNA, CDR2 YSLEER. This CDR3 comprises 14 residues. Trimming left V 1 base short and J 0 bases short, with 7 bases between. TCR alpha and beta CDR3 regions were amplified from RNA using iRepertoire nested multiplex PCR. TCRdb re-derived calls from the multiplex PCR reads in MiXCR, one entry per CDR3 protein. The sample records approximately 110,000 distinct CDR3 sequences, about 23% being singletons. This TCR was recovered from a human donor with low-grade glioma or glioblastoma, undergoing nonglioma brain surgery, or in good health (not recorded which). The sequenced sample was glioma tissue, nonneoplastic brain tissue, or PBMCs (not recorded which). The V call is TRBV4-3, the J call TRBJ2-7, with a tentative D call TRBD1 (5 bases). Here the CDR3 DNA reads TGCGCCAGCAGCCAAGGACAGAGCTCCTACGAGCAGTACTTC. This sequence encodes CASSQGQSSYEQYF.